The 6 T cell receptor beta chains given below trace back to one sample, sequenced in a study of cytotoxic CD8 clonotypes in ibrutinib-treated CLL. Generated by immunoSEQ multiplex PCR, the TCRdb table keeps only in-frame clones and is missing some. The sample lists more than 110,000 clones, around 93% occurring once. Specimen: PBMCs, collected after 12 months of ibrutinib treatment. These receptors were obtained from a human donor with chronic lymphocytic leukemia.

This clone was detected once. The chain is built from TRBV27 and TRBJ2-1, with 10 bases aligning to TRBD2. CDR3 size: 16 residues. Germline assignment: CDR1 MNHEY and CDR2 SMNVEV (reference sequence). Trimming cost V 4 bases and J 4 bases; bases outside gene matches: 7. The CDR3 is CASSSSSGSRYNEQFF. The CDR3 DNA sequence: TGTGCCAGCAGTTCTTCTAGCGGGAGTAGGTACAATGAGCAGTTCTTC.

The gene calls are TRBV2 and TRBJ1-5; D unresolved. CDR1 and CDR2 from the germline V gene are SNHLY and FYNNEI. Trimming cost V 2 bases and J 4 bases, with 6 bases left between them. The CDR3 is 13 residues long. CDR3: CASSERWNQPQHF. The CDR3 nucleotides read TGTGCCAGCAGTGAAAGGTGGAATCAGCCCCAGCATTTT. The full variable domain, rest sourced from reference TRBV2 and TRBJ1-5, is EPEVTQTPSHQVTQMGQEVILRCVPISNHLYFYWYRQILGQKVEFLVSFYNNEISEKSEIFDDQFSVERPDGSNFTLKIRSTKLEDSAMYFCASSERWNQPQHFGDGTRLSIL.

This clone was counted once. CDR3 residues: CASSLRPSETQYF. The CDR3 region has the DNA TGTGCCAGCAGCTTAAGGCCCTCGGAGACCCAGTACTTC. The chain employs TRBV7-3 and TRBJ2-5, with D unclear. Per germline, CDR1 SGHTA and CDR2 FQGTGA. The CDR3 totals 13 residues. Trimming shortened V by 1 base and J by 5 bases, and 8 bases separated the two germline ends.

This clone was detected once. This rearrangement joins TRBV19 to TRBJ2-7; no firm D call. CDR1 is LNHDA, CDR2 SQIVND, per germline (reference sequence). The CDR3 length is 12 residues. Trimming cost V 0 bases and J 4 bases, with 4 bases left between them. CDR3 loop: CASSIDRYEQYF. DNA of the CDR3: TGTGCCAGTAGTATAGATCGTTACGAGCAGTACTTC.

The chain uses TRBV16 and TRBJ2-7; TRBD1 agrees at 7 bases. CDR1 and CDR2 from the germline V gene are KGHSY and FQNENV. This CDR3 has 14 residues. The V segment lost 4 bases and the J segment 2 bases; nucleotides outside the gene matches: 5. CDR3 sequence reads: CASSPGQVPYEQYF. CDR3 nucleotides: TGTGCCAGCAGCCCCGGACAGGTTCCCTACGAGCAGTACTTC.

The chain has TRBV7-9 and TRBJ1-6; tentatively, D is TRBD1 (5 bases). Trimming took off 1 base at V and 6 bases at J, with 7 bases between the two ends. Germline V lookup: CDR1 SEHNR, CDR2 FQNEAQ (reference sequence). This CDR3 spans 14 amino acids. Here the CDR3 reads CASSLEGPNSPLHF. CDR3 sequence (DNA): TGTGCCAGCAGCTTAGAGGGACCTAATTCACCCCTCCACTTT.